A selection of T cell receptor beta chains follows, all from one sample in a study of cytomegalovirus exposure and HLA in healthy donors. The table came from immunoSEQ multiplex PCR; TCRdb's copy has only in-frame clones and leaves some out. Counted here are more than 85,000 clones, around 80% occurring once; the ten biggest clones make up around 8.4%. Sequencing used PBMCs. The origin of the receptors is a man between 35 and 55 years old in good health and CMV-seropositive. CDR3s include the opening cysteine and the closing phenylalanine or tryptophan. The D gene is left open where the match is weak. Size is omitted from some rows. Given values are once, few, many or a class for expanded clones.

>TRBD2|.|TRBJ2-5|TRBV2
TGTGCCAGCAGTAATTTAGGGACTAGCGGGAGTAAACCGGGAACGGAGACCCAGTACTTC
CASSNLGTSGSKPGTETQYF
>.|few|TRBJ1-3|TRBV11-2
TGTGCCAGTCGCCTGAGCTCTGGAAACACCATATATTTT
CASRLSSGNTIYF
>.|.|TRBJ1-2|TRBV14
TGTGCCAGCAGCCAAGATCTGGGCAGCTATGGCTACACCTTC
CASSQDLGSYGYTF
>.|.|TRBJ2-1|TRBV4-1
TGCGCCAGCAGCCTCGCACAGGGCTACAATGAGCAGTTCTTC
CASSLAQGYNEQFF
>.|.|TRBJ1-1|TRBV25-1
TGTGCCAGCAGTGAATATATGAACACTGAAGCTTTCTTT
CASSEYMNTEAFF
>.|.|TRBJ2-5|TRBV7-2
TGTGCCAGCAGCTACCGGTACCAAGAGACCCAGTACTTC
CASSYRYQETQYF
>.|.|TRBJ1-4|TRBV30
TGTGCCTGGAGTGTATCATCCGAAAAACTGTTTTTT
CAWSVSSEKLFF
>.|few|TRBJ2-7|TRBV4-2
TGTGCCAGCAGCCAAGTGTACAGCTACGAGCAGTACTTC
CASSQVYSYEQYF
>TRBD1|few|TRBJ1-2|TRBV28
TGTGCCAGCAGTCGCGGGACAGGGGGCGAAGGCTATGGCTACACCTTC
CASSRGTGGEGYGYTF
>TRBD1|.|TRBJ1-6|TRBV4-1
TGCGCCAGCAGCCAAGGGACAGGGGGAAATTCACCCCTCCACTTT
CASSQGTGGNSPLHF
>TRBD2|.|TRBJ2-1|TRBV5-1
TGCGCCAGCAGCCCCCCCCTAGCGGGAGTAGTAAATGAGCAGTTCTTC
CASSPPLAGVVNEQFF
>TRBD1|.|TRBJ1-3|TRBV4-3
TGCGCCAGCAGCCAATCCGGGACAGGGGGAAACACCATATATTTT
CASSQSGTGGNTIYF
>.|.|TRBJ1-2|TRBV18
TGTGCCAGCTCACCCGCGGGGGACTATGGCTACACCTTC
CASSPAGDYGYTF
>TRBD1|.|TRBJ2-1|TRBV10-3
TGTGCCATTTCCTCACCCCCCGGGACAGGGGGCAAATCCTACAATGAGCAGTTCTTC
CAISSPPGTGGKSYNEQFF
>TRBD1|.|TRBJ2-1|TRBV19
TGTGCCAGTGGACAGGGGTCCAATGAGCAGTTCTTC
CASGQGSNEQFF
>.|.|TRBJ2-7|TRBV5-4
TGTGCCAGCAGCTTCGACTCACTAGATTACGAGCAGTACTTC
CASSFDSLDYEQYF
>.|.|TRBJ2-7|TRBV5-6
TGTGCCAGCAGCTTGCAGGGCGTAAAGACCTACGAGCAGTACTTC
CASSLQGVKTYEQYF
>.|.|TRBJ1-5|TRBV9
TGTGCCAGCAGCGAGGGGGGGACGTATCAGCCCCAGCATTTT
CASSEGGTYQPQHF
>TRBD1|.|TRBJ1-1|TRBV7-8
TGTGCCAGCAGCCGAGACAGGGTAATAGCTGAAGCTTTCTTT
CASSRDRVIAEAFF
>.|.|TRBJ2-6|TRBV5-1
TGCGCCAGCAGCTTGGCGGGGACTGGGGCCAACGTCCTGACTTTC
CASSLAGTGANVLTF
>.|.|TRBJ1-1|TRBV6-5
TGTGCCAGCGGCCCACTGCCCGGACAGGAAGCTTTCTTT
CASGPLPGQEAFF
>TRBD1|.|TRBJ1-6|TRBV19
TGTGCCAGTAGTCTGTCCGGGACAGGGTATTCACCCCTCCACTTT
CASSLSGTGYSPLHF
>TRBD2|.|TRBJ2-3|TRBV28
TGTGCCAGCAGTTTCGGGACTAGCGGCACAGATACGCAGTATTTT
CASSFGTSGTDTQYF
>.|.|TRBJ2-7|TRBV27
TGTGCCACCACTAGAGGGGGATCCTACGAGCAGTACTTC
CATTRGGSYEQYF
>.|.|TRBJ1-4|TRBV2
TGTGCCAGCAGGAAAGGCCCGAACATCTCCCAGCGGTTTTTT
CASRKGPNISQRFF
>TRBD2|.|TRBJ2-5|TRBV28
TGTGCCAGCACCAAGCCGGGAGGGAGGGAGCAGTACTTC
CASTKPGGREQYF
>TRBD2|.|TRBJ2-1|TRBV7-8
TGTGCCAGCAGCTTAGTATGGGGGGACTACCCATTTTACAATGAGCAGTTCTTC
CASSLVWGDYPFYNEQFF
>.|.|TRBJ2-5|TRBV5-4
TGTGCCAGCAGCAGGGGTACAGTGGTCCAAGAGACCCAGTACTTC
CASSRGTVVQETQYF
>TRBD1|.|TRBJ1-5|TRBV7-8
TGTGCCAGCAGCTTTACCGAGGGGGCGAAACGGCAGCCCCAGCATTTT
CASSFTEGAKRQPQHF